Each of the 6 T cell receptor beta chains below was sequenced from the same sample in a study of CD8 T cells in Susac syndrome. cDNA came from roughly 0.53 to 1 ug RNA primed by random hexamers. TCRdb reanalysed the immunoSEQ multiplex PCR reads using MiXCR and keeps one entry per CDR3 protein. The sample has around 140,000 distinct CDR3 sequences, roughly 80% seen once. Sequencing used CD8+ T cells from PBMCs. Receptors were obtained from a human donor with multiple sclerosis.

The chain links TRBV2 to TRBJ1-2; 8 bases are shared with TRBD1. Germline V CDR1 and CDR2: SNHLY, FYNNEI. CDR3 length: 16 amino acids. With 6 bases clipped from V and 4 bases from J, the junction kept 13 bases outside the gene matches. Here the CDR3 reads CASRGGPRGRAYGYTF. The CDR3 DNA reads as TGTGCCAGCAGGGGAGGACCCAGGGGGCGCGCCTATGGCTACACCTTC.

The chain couples TRBV5-6 to TRBJ1-1; no firm D call. The V end was cut by 2 bases, the J end by 4 bases, with 12 bases between. The CDR3 is made up of 14 amino acids. The germline V gene has CDR1 SGHDT and CDR2 YYEEEE. The CDR3 loop is CASSFSPRGTEAFF. In nucleotides, the CDR3 is TGTGCCAGCAGCTTTTCACCGCGGGGCACTGAAGCTTTCTTT.

In its sample, this clonotype was seen a few times. V usage is TRBV4-1 and J usage is TRBJ2-1; a weak D match, TRBD1 (6 bases). V was pared by 5 bases and J by 5 bases, with 16 bases between. Per the germline V gene, CDR1 is MGHRA and CDR2 is YSYEKL. The CDR3 is 15 residues long. The CDR3 sequence: CASSGGPVTNNEQFF. The CDR3 nucleotides are TGCGCCAGCAGCGGGGGCCCCGTAACAAACAATGAGCAGTTCTTC.

V usage is TRBV20-1 and J usage is TRBJ1-2, with unresolved D. CDR3 length equals 13 residues. Trimming removed 2 bases from V and 4 bases from J, with 11 bases in between. CDR1 DFQATT and CDR2 SNEGSKA come from the germline V gene (reference sequence). The CDR3 protein is CSARMGSLYGYTF. The CDR3 region has the DNA TGCAGTGCTAGAATGGGGAGCCTCTATGGCTACACCTTC.

V and J are TRBV27 and TRBJ1-2, with D maybe TRBD1 (5 bases). V lost 4 bases and J lost 2, with 20 bases in between. CDR3 length: 17 residues. CDR1 is MNHEY and CDR2 is SMNVEV in the germline V gene (reference sequence). The CDR3 region has the DNA TGTGCCAGCAGTTCGATATCTAGACAGCTATGGAACTATGGCTACACCTTC. Its protein is CASSSISRQLWNYGYTF.

The chain couples TRBV5-5 to TRBJ2-1; TRBD2 might be the D (6 bases). The germline CDR1 and CDR2 sequences are SGHKS and YYEKEE (reference sequence). The V and J ends lost 4 bases and 1 base respectively, with 15 bases between them. This CDR3 is 16 amino acids long. The CDR3 here is CASSPGDPLSYNEQFF. CDR3 coding DNA: TGTGCCAGCAGCCCGGGGGACCCCCTTTCCTACAATGAGCAGTTCTTC.